These T cell receptor beta chains were read from a single sample in a study of blood T cell repertoires in COVID-19. The protocol was immunoSEQ multiplex PCR, while the TCRdb copy is restricted to in-frame clones and leaves out a portion. Of over 250,000 clones in the sample, around 85% are singletons; the top ten hold approximately 1.5%. Sequenced material: peripheral blood. The receptors were gathered from a human donor with COVID-19, enrolled during active disease. The donor label of this sample is uncertain. Each CDR3 is given with its conserved first and last residue. D genes are given only for firm matches. Clone sizes are given selectively: once, few, many, or a class where the clone is expanded.

abundance	v_gene	j_gene	d_gene	CDR3aa	CDR3nt
once	TRBV4-2	TRBJ2-1	TRBD1	CASSPGQGASGISPFSYNEQFF	TGTGCCAGCTCCCCGGGACAGGGGGCTAGCGGGATATCCCCTTTCTCCTACAATGAGCAGTTCTTC
NA	TRBV6-1	TRBJ2-4	TRBD2	CASSDMGLGGNIQYF	TGTGCCAGCAGTGACATGGGACTAGGTGGGAACATTCAGTACTTC
NA	TRBV24-1	TRBJ2-4	NA	CATSGSGGGRDIQYF	TGTGCCACCAGCGGGAGTGGGGGTGGAAGGGACATTCAGTACTTC
NA	TRBV3-1/TRBV3-2	TRBJ2-5	TRBD1	CASSPIRGDRVYF	TGTGCCAGCAGCCCAATTAGGGGGGACAGGGTGTACTTC
NA	TRBV5-5	TRBJ1-6	NA	CASTVRAGRDNSPLHF	TGTGCCAGCACCGTGCGGGCAGGGAGGGATAATTCACCCCTCCACTTT
few	TRBV19	TRBJ2-1	NA	CASSPFNEVTYRFF	TGTGCCAGTAGCCCTTTTAATGAGGTCACTTACCGGTTCTTC
NA	TRBV19	TRBJ2-4	TRBD1	CASRQGTDIQYF	TGTGCCAGTAGACAGGGGACCGACATTCAGTACTTC
NA	TRBV5-1	TRBJ2-7	TRBD1	CASSLVRTGESEQYF	TGCGCCAGCAGCTTGGTAAGGACAGGGGAAAGCGAGCAGTACTTC
few	TRBV6-5	TRBJ1-5	TRBD1	CASSAGTDFRQGQHF	TGTGCCAGCAGCGCCGGGACAGATTTTCGTCAGGGCCAGCATTTT
NA	TRBV15	TRBJ2-2	TRBD2	CATGLGREDLSYTGELFF	TGTGCCACCGGGCTGGGGCGGGAGGATCTATCCTACACCGGGGAGCTGTTTTTT
NA	TRBV19	TRBJ1-5	NA	CASSHGQLKDQPQHF	TGTGCCAGTAGCCACGGACAGCTAAAAGATCAGCCCCAGCATTTT
NA	TRBV24-1	TRBJ2-5	TRBD2	CATSDHKKREASQETQYF	TGTGCCACCAGTGACCATAAGAAGCGGGAGGCCAGCCAAGAGACCCAGTACTTC
NA	TRBV30	TRBJ1-2	NA	CAWSLTGNYGYTF	TGTGCCTGGAGTCTTACAGGGAACTATGGCTACACCTTC
NA	TRBV5-4	TRBJ2-1	TRBD2	CASSLNSGRAYNEQFF	TGTGCCAGCAGCCTCAATAGCGGGAGGGCCTACAATGAGCAGTTCTTC
NA	TRBV7-3	TRBJ2-3	NA	CASSSVRADTQYF	TGTGCCAGCAGCTCCGTGAGGGCAGATACGCAGTATTTT
NA	TRBV2	TRBJ1-2	NA	CASRKVEGEYGYTF	TGTGCCAGCAGGAAGGTCGAGGGGGAATATGGCTACACCTTC
once	TRBV7-2	TRBJ1-1	NA	CASSLETGNTEAFF	TGTGCCAGCAGCTTAGAGACAGGGAACACTGAAGCTTTCTTT
NA	TRBV30	TRBJ1-1	TRBD1	CAWRKQGLNTEAFF	TGTGCCTGGAGGAAACAGGGGTTGAACACTGAAGCTTTCTTT
NA	TRBV6-5	TRBJ2-5	NA	CASSRAKETQYF	TGTGCCAGCAGCAGGGCCAAAGAGACCCAGTACTTC
NA	TRBV6-4	TRBJ2-1	TRBD2	CASSDLIAGNEQFF	TGTGCCAGCAGTGATCTTATAGCGGGAAATGAGCAGTTCTTC
NA	TRBV28	TRBJ1-3	TRBD1	CASSTRQGADGNTIYF	TGTGCCAGCAGTACACGACAGGGGGCAGATGGAAACACCATATATTTT
NA	TRBV11-3	TRBJ2-2	TRBD2	CASSRSGSAVTGELFF	TGTGCCAGCAGCCGTAGCGGGTCGGCAGTCACCGGGGAGCTGTTTTTT
once	TRBV28	TRBJ1-5	TRBD1	CASSLRGTGARNQPQHF	TGTGCCAGCAGTTTGAGGGGGACAGGGGCTCGGAATCAGCCCCAGCATTTT
NA	TRBV2	TRBJ2-5	NA	CASRSVANKETQYF	TGTGCCAGCAGATCAGTGGCAAACAAGGAGACCCAGTACTTC
once	TRBV19	TRBJ2-1	TRBD2	CASSIDLAGGGHNEQFF	TGTGCCAGTAGTATCGATCTAGCGGGAGGGGGTCACAATGAGCAGTTCTTC
NA	TRBV19	TRBJ2-1	TRBD2	CASSPGGGRHEQFF	TGTGCCAGTAGCCCGGGAGGGGGGCGCCATGAGCAGTTCTTC
NA	TRBV6-1	TRBJ1-5	TRBD1	CASSEGRSGGQPQHF	TGTGCCAGCAGTGAAGGACGTTCAGGGGGCCAGCCCCAGCATTTT
NA	TRBV2	TRBJ1-1	NA	CASSPDRRDTEAFF	TGTGCCAGCAGTCCGGACAGACGGGACACTGAAGCTTTCTTT
NA	TRBV27	TRBJ1-2	NA	CASSRAGANYGYTF	TGTGCCAGCAGCCGAGCGGGTGCAAACTATGGCTACACCTTC
once	TRBV6-6	TRBJ2-7	NA	CASRQPLSYEQYF	TGTGCCAGCAGGCAACCCCTTAGTTACGAGCAGTACTTC
NA	TRBV3-1/TRBV3-2	TRBJ2-3	NA	CASSPLDYDTDTQYF	TGTGCCAGCAGCCCATTGGACTACGATACAGATACGCAGTATTTT
NA	TRBV19	TRBJ2-7	NA	CASSATGGAYEQYF	TGTGCCAGTAGTGCAACAGGGGGGGCCTACGAGCAGTACTTC
NA	TRBV12-3/TRBV12-4	TRBJ1-2	NA	CASSLVQNNGYTF	TGTGCCAGCAGTTTAGTACAGAATAATGGCTACACCTTC
NA	TRBV7-9	TRBJ2-3	TRBD2	CASSATTSYGDTQYF	TGTGCCAGCAGCGCCACGACTAGCTATGGAGATACGCAGTATTTT
NA	TRBV27	TRBJ1-2	NA	CASSQQTQEANGYTF	TGTGCCAGCAGTCAACAAACACAGGAAGCAAATGGCTACACCTTC
NA	TRBV6-5	TRBJ2-1	NA	CASSRPNRSYNEQFF	TGTGCCAGCAGCCGCCCCAACAGGTCCTACAATGAGCAGTTCTTC
NA	TRBV11-2	TRBJ2-1	TRBD2	CASGLAGGAYNEQFF	TGTGCCAGTGGGCTGGCGGGAGGGGCGTACAATGAGCAGTTCTTC
NA	TRBV24-1	TRBJ2-2	NA	CATSDLSGDGELFF	TGTGCCACCAGTGATTTGTCCGGTGACGGGGAGCTGTTTTTT
NA	TRBV10-1	TRBJ2-1	TRBD2	CASSEASGRGGSYNEQFF	TGCGCCAGCAGTGAGGCTAGCGGGAGGGGTGGCTCCTACAATGAGCAGTTCTTC
NA	TRBV2	TRBJ2-1	TRBD2	CASAPGLADNEQFF	TGTGCCAGCGCCCCGGGACTAGCGGACAATGAGCAGTTCTTC
NA	TRBV18	TRBJ2-1	NA	CASSGLHNEQFF	TGTGCCAGCTCGGGACTCCACAATGAGCAGTTCTTC
many	TRBV28	TRBJ1-1	TRBD1	CASSRPGTGNTEAFF	TGTGCCAGCAGTCGACCCGGGACAGGGAACACTGAAGCTTTCTTT
once	TRBV6-1	TRBJ2-7	NA	CASSEQGPLSEQYF	TGTGCCAGCAGTGAGCAGGGCCCCCTCTCCGAGCAGTACTTC
NA	TRBV4-3	TRBJ1-2	TRBD1	CASSRNRGQEGYTF	TGCGCCAGCAGCCGCAACAGGGGGCAGGAAGGCTACACCTTC
NA	TRBV2	TRBJ2-1	TRBD2	CASSAIAGAYNEQFF	TGTGCCAGCAGTGCCATAGCGGGAGCCTACAATGAGCAGTTCTTC
NA	TRBV28	TRBJ1-1	TRBD1	CASHDRGKNTNTEAFF	TGTGCCAGCCACGACAGGGGAAAAAACACTAACACTGAAGCTTTCTTT
NA	TRBV2	TRBJ2-3	TRBD2	CASRGASGSPDTQYF	TGTGCCAGCAGGGGGGCTAGCGGGAGTCCAGATACGCAGTATTTT
NA	TRBV28	TRBJ1-1	NA	CASSPTDSTEAFF	TGTGCCAGCAGTCCCACAGACAGTACTGAAGCTTTCTTT
NA	TRBV28	TRBJ2-1	NA	CASSRSSGPYNEQFF	TGTGCCAGCAGTCGATCCAGCGGGCCCTACAATGAGCAGTTCTTC
NA	TRBV9	TRBJ1-1	TRBD1	CASSVAGGVSEAFF	TGTGCCAGCAGCGTAGCAGGGGGCGTGTCTGAAGCTTTCTTT
NA	TRBV7-3	TRBJ2-1	TRBD2	CASSLQRGSYNEQFF	TGTGCCAGCAGCCTGCAGCGGGGCTCCTACAATGAGCAGTTCTTC
NA	TRBV10-3	TRBJ1-2	TRBD1	CAISQGAETRGYTF	TGTGCCATCAGCCAGGGGGCCGAGACTCGGGGCTACACCTTC
NA	TRBV4-1	TRBJ1-1	TRBD1	CASAPTGVQVKAFF	TGCGCCAGCGCACCGACAGGGGTTCAAGTTAAAGCTTTCTTT
NA	TRBV29-1	TRBJ2-7	TRBD2	CSVVGGRSSYEQYF	TGCAGCGTTGTTGGCGGGAGGAGTTCCTACGAGCAGTACTTC
NA	TRBV11-2	TRBJ1-1	NA	CASSLSWTRGTEAFF	TGTGCCAGCAGCCTATCCTGGACAAGGGGCACTGAAGCTTTCTTT
NA	TRBV15	TRBJ2-2	NA	CATSTNTGELFF	TGTGCCACCAGCACAAACACCGGGGAGCTGTTTTTT
NA	TRBV5-6	TRBJ2-3	NA	CASSVQAPDTQYF	TGTGCCAGCAGCGTGCAAGCCCCGGATACGCAGTATTTT